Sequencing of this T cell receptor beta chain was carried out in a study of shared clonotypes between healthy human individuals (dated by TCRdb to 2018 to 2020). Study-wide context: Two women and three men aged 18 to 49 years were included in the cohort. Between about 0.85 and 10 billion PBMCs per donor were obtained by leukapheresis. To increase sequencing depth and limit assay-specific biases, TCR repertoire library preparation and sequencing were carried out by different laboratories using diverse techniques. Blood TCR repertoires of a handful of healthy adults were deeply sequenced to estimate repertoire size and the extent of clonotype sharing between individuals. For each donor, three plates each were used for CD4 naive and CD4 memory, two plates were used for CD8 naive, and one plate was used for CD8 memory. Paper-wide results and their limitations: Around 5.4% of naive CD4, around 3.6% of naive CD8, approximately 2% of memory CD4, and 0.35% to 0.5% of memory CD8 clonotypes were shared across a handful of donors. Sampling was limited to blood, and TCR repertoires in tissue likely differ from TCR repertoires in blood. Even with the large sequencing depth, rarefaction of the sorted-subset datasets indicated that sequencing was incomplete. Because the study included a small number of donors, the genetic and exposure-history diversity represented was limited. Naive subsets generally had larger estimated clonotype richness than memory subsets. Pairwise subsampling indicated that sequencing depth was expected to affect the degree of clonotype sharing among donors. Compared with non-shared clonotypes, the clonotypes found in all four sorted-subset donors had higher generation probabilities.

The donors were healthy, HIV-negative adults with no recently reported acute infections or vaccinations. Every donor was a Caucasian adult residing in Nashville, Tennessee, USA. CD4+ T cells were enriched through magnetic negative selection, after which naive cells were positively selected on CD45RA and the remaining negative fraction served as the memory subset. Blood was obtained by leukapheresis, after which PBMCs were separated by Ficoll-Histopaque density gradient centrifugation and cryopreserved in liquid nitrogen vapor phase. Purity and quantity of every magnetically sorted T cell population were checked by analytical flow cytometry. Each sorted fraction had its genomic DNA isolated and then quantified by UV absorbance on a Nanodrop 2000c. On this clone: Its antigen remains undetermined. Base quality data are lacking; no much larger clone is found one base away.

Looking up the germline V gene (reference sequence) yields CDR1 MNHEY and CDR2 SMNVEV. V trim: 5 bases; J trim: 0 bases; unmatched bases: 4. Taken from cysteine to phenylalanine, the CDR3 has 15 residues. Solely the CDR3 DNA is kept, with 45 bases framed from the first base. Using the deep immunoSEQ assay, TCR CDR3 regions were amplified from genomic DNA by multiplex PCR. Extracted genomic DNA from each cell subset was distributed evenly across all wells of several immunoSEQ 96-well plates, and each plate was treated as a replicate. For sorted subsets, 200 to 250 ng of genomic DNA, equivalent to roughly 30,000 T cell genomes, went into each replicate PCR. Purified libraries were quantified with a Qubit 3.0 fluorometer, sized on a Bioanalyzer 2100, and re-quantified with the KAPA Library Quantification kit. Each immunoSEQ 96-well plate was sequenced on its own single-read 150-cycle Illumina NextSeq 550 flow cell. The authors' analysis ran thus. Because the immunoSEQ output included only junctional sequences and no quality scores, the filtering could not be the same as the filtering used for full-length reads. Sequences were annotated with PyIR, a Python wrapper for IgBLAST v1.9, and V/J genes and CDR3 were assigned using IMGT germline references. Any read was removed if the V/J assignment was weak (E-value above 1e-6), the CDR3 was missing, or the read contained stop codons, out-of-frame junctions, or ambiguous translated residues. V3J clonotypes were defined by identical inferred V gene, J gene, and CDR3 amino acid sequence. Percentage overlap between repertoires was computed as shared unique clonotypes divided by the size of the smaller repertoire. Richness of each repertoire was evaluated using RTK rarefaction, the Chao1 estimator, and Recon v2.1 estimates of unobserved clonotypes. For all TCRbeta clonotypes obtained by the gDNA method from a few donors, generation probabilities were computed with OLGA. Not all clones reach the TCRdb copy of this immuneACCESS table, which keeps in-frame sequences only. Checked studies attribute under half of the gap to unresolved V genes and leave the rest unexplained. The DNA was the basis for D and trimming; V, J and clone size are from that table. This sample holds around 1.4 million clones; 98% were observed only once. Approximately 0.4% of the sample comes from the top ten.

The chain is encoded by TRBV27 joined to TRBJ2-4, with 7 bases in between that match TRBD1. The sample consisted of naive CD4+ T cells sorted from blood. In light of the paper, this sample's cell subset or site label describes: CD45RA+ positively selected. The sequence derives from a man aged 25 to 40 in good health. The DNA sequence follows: TGTGCCAGCAGTGTGGACAGGCTAGCCAAAAACATTCAGTACTTC. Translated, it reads CASSVDRLAKNIQYF.